This T cell receptor (beta chain) stems from a study of T-cell memory formation after mild COVID-19 (dated by TCRdb to the early 2020s). Study-level background: TCR sequence clusters from the two donors were found to be largely donor specific. In a couple of donors, T-cell clones that expanded and contracted after mild COVID-19 were tracked by sequencing TCRalpha and TCRbeta repertoires over time. Two young, previously healthy adult volunteers made up the cohort, one male and one female.

What the research found in general, with its limitations: Some responding clones were detected in pre-infection memory, which suggested that pre-existing cross-reactive memory T cells had joined the SARS-CoV-2 response. From day 15 to 85, contracting clones showed balanced CD4/CD8 phenotypes, whereas a second wave of clones that expanded from day 15 to 37 leaned towards CD4+. Only a couple of mild cases were covered by the study, and larger cohorts that include severe cases with pre-infection samples were considered necessary. Contracting CD4+ clones turned up mainly in the CM and EM memory subsets, whereas EMRA was where CD8+ clones were enriched. The second-wave clones that peaked on day 37 were not confirmed to be SARS-CoV-2 specific.

Turning to this clonotype: The antigen it recognizes is unknown. No per-base quality is available; no much larger clone lies one base away.

Ficoll-Paque density gradient centrifugation was used to isolate PBMCs. These reads were obtained on an Illumina NovaSeq 6000. Using 5'RACE with constant-segment primers, TCRalpha and TCRbeta cDNA libraries were constructed, with sample barcodes and unique molecular identifiers added in the process. RNA was extracted from every sample with Trizol reagent. Libraries were amplified in two PCR steps, with a second sample barcode and Illumina TruSeq adapters added in the second step. The libraries were sequenced on an Illumina NovaSeq using 2 x 150 bp paired-end reads. As for the original processing: With migec v1.2.7, reads were demultiplexed and then collapsed into UMI-guided consensus sequences. With mixcr v2.1.11, UMI consensuses were aligned to TRA and TRB V and J templates and assembled into clonotypes. A clonotype was counted as expanded or contracted only if both edgeR and NoisET called the change significant, with noise models trained on biological replicates. For edgeR calls, the cutoffs were a false discovery rate-adjusted p below 0.01 and a log2 fold-change threshold of 1. As an exploratory analysis of dynamics, max-normalized trajectories of the 1000 most abundant clonotypes were examined by PCA with hierarchical clustering. Separately sequenced CD4+ and CD8+ repertoires were used to assign a CD4 or CD8 phenotype to each responding clone. The public reads were run again by TCRdb, first through fastp at Q25 and then through MiXCR, and only productive beta chains were kept. Rows with one shared CDR3 protein collapse into an entry with the most common genes and DNA. These V and J calls rely on TCRdb rather than the paper's analysis. The sample includes roughly 340,000 distinct CDR3 sequences, with 20% to 25% observed a single time. The ten largest make up roughly a fifth of the sample.

The CDR3, cysteine through phenylalanine, is 15 amino acids long. The DNA shown is the 45-base CDR3, in frame from base 1. From V the trimming removes 4 bases and from J it removes 5 bases, while the gene matches leave 10 bases of the junction unaccounted for. CDR1 and CDR2, looked up from the germline V gene, are SGHRS and YFSETQ. The sequence links TRBV5-1 to TRBJ1-2; TRBD1 agrees with 8 junctional bases. The specimen sequenced was PBMCs or a T cell subset sorted from them (not recorded which). The receptor comes from a man between 18 and 35 years old who had mild COVID-19 (a few samples of this study predate the infection). The sample titles of this study are shuffled in the database, so cell type and time point are left out; the donor was told from shared clones. The CDR3 reads as follows: CASSPGTGGGYGYTF. The nucleotides are TGCGCCAGCAGCCCCGGGACAGGCGGGGGGTATGGCTACACCTTC.